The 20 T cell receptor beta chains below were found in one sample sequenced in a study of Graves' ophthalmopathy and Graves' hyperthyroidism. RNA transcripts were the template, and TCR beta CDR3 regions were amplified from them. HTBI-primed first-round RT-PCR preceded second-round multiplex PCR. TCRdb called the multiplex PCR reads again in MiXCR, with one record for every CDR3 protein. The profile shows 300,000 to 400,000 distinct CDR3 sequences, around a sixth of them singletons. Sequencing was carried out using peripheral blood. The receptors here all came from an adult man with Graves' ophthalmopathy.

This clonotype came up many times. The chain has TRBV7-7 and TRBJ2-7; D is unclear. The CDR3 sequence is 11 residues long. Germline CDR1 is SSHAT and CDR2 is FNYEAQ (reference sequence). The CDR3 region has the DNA TGTGCTAGCTCGGCTGAGTACGAGCAGTACTTC. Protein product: CASSAEYEQYF.

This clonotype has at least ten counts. CDR3 in amino acids: CAWSRYSSASPLHF. The CDR3 region has the DNA TGTGCCTGGAGTCGGTACAGTTCCGCATCACCCCTCCACTTT. The J gene is TRBJ1-6, the V gene TRBV30; D not certain. The CDR3 totals 14 residues. V shed 2 bases and J shed 10 bases, with 15 bases lying between them. Germline V CDR1 and CDR2: GTSNPN, SVGIG (reference sequence).

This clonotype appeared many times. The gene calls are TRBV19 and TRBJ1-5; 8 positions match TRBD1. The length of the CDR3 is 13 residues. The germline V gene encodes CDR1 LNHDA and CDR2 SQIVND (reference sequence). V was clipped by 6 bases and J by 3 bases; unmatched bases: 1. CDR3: CASRDRANQPQHF. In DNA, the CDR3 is TGTGCCAGTAGGGACAGGGCCAATCAGCCCCAGCATTTT.

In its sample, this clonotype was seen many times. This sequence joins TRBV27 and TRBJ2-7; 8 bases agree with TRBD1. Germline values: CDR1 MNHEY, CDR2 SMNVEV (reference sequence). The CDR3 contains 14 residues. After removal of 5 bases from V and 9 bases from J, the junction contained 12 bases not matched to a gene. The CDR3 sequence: CASSLPDRDVGQYF. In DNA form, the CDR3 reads TGTGCCAGCAGTCTGCCGGACAGGGATGTAGGGCAGTACTTC.

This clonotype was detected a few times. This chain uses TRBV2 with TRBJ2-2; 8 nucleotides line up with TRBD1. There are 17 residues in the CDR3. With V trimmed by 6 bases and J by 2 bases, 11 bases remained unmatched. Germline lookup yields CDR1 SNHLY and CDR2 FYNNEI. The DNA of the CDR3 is TGTGCCAGCAGCCCGACAGGGGATCCGTTCAACACCGGGGAGCTGTTTTTT. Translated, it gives CASSPTGDPFNTGELFF.

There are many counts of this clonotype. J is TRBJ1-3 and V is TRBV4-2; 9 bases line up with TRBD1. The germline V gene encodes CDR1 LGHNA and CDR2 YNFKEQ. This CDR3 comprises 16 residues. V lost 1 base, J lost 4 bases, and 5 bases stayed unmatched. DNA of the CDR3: TGTGCCAGCAGCCAAGGTGCCGGGACAGGGGGAAACACCATATATTTT. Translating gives CASSQGAGTGGNTIYF.

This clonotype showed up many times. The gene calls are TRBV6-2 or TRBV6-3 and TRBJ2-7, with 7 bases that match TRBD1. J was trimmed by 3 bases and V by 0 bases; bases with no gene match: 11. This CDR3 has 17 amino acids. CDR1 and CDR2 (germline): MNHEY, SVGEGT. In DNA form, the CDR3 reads TGTGCCAGCAGTTACTCAGCCACCGGGACAGCCCTCTACGAGCAGTACTTC. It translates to CASSYSATGTALYEQYF.

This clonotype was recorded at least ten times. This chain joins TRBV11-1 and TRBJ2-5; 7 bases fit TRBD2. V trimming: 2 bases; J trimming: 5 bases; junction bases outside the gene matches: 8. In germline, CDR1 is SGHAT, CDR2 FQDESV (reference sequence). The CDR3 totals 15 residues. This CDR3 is CASSLFSAGTETQYF. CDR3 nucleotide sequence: TGTGCCAGCAGCTTATTCTCAGCGGGAACGGAGACCCAGTACTTC. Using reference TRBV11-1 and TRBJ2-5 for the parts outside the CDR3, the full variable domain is EAEVAQSPRYKITEKSQAVAFWCDPISGHATLYWYRQILGQGPELLVQFQDESVVDDSQLPKDRFSAERLKGVDSTLKIQPAELGDSAMYLCASSLFSAGTETQYFGPGTRLLVL.

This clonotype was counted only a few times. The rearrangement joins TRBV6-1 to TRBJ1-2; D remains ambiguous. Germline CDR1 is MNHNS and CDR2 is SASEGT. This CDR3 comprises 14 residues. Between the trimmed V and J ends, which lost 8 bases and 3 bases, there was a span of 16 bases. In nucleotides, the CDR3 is TGTGCCAGCGATACGGGTAGGGTCGACTATGGCTACACCTTC. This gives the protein CASDTGRVDYGYTF.

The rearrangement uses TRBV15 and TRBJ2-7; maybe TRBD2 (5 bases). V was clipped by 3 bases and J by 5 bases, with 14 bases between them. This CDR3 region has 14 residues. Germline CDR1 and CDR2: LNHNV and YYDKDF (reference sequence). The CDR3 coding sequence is TGTGCCACCAGCAGCCCGGGTGAGGGAAACGAGCAGTACTTC. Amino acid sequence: CATSSPGEGNEQYF.

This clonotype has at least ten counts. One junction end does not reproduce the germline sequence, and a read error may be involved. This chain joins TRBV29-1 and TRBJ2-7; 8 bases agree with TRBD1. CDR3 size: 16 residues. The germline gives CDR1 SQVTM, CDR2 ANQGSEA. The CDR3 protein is CSVGDRTTELPYERYF. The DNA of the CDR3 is TGCAGCGTTGGGGACAGGACCACGGAACTTCCCTACGAGCGGTACTTC.

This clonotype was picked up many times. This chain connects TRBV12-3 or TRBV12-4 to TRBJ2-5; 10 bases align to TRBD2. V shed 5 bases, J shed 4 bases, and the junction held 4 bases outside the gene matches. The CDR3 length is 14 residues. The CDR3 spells CASSPSGGGETQYF. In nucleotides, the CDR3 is TGTGCCAGCAGTCCGAGCGGGGGGGGAGAGACCCAGTACTTC.

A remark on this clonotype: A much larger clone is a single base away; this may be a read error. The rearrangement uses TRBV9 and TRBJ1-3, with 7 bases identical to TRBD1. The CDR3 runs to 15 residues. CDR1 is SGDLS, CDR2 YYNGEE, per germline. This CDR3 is CASSVSTGFGDTIYF. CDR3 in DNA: TGTGCCAGCAGCGTATCGACAGGGTTTGGAGACACCATATATTTT. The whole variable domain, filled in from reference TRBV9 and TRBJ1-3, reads DSGVTQTPKHLITATGQRVTLRCSPRSGDLSVYWYQQSLDQGLQFLIQYYNGEERAKGNILERFSAQQFPDLHSELNLSSLELGDSALYFCASSVSTGFGDTIYFGEGSWLTVV.

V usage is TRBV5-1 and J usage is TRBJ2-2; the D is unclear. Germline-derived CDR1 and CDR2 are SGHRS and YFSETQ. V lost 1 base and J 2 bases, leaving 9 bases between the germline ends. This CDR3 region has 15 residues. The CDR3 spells CASSLTLSNTGELFF. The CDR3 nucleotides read TGCGCCAGCAGCTTGACTCTCTCAAACACCGGGGAGCTGTTTTTT.

The CDR3 bases are TGTGCCAGCAGTTCCGACAGGGGGAATGGAAACACCATATATTTT. This gives the protein CASSSDRGNGNTIYF. The rearrangement links TRBV6-5 to TRBJ1-3; 9 bases are a match to TRBD1. V was clipped by 4 bases and J by 3 bases; unmatched bases: 4. This CDR3 has 15 amino acids. The germline V gene encodes CDR1 MNHEY and CDR2 SVGAGI.

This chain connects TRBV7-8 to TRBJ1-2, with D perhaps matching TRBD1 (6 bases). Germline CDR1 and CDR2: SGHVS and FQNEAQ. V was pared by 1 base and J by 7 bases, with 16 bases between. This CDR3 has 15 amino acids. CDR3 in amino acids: CASSLVQGTPGGYTF. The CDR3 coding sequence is TGTGCCAGCAGCTTAGTGCAGGGGACGCCGGGTGGCTACACCTTC.

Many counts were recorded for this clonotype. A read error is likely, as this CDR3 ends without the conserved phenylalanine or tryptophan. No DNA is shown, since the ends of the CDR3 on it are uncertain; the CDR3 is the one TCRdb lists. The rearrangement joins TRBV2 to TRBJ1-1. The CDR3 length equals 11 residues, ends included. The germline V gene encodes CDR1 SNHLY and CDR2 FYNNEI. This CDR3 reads CASSEGARSFS.

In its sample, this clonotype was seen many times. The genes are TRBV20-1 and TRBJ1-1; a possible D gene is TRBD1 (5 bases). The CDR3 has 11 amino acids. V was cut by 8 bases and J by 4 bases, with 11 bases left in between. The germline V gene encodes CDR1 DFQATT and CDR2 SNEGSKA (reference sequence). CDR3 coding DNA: TGCAGTTCGAGGGACGGCACTGAAGCTTTCTTT. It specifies CSSRDGTEAFF.

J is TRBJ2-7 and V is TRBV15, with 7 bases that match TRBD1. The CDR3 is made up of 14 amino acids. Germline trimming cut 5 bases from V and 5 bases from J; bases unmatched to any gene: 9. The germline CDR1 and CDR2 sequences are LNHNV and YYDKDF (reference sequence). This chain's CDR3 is CATSVTGADDEQYF. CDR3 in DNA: TGTGCCACCAGCGTTACAGGGGCGGACGACGAGCAGTACTTC.

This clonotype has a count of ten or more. The CDR3 bases are TGTGCCAGCAGCACATACAGGACAGGGGCCTCCTACGAGCAGTACTTC. Translating it yields CASSTYRTGASYEQYF. The rearrangement joins TRBV5-6 to TRBJ2-7, with 9 positions matching TRBD1. CDR1 and CDR2 (germline): SGHDT, YYEEEE. This CDR3 spans 16 amino acids. V dropped 4 bases and J dropped 0; count of bases not matched to a gene: 8.